This note documents a single T cell receptor (beta chain) sequence. What it binds is not known. The source of the sample is a study of vaccination and CD4 T cells after COVID-19. Background on the study: Post-vaccine specimens were obtained a median approximately 70 days after dose two (range 14 to 241). Overlapping peptides covering the spike proteins of SARS-CoV-2, HCoV-NL63, HCoV-OC43 and HCoV-229E were added to stimulate cells. Study-level results: Spike mono-reactivity was shown by 304 of 307 vaccine-specific clones in convalescent patients.

Sequenced with the Oncomine TCR Beta short-read assay was DNA taken from cultured CD4+ T cells. Genomic DNA was drawn out of CD4+ T cells grown in culture. TCRdb re-called the PCR reads with MiXCR, one entry per CDR3 protein. The sample has over 10,000 distinct CDR3 sequences; around 61% are singletons. Specified treatment: approximately 11-day PBMC culture with coronavirus spike peptide pools or control peptides (ViraFEST assay). Trimming removed 3 bases at V and 4 bases at J, with 12 bases between. CDR1 and CDR2 (germline): LNHDA, SQIVND (reference sequence). CDR3 length equals 14 residues. The sequence came from a human donor who had recovered from COVID-19. J is TRBJ2-5 and V is TRBV19, with D possibly being TRBD2 (5 bases). The sequencing input was CD4+ T cells from blood, cultured in vitro. CDR3 amino acids: CASSMGRRTETQYF. CDR3 nucleotides: TGTGCCAGTAGTATGGGCCGGAGGACAGAGACCCAGTACTTC.